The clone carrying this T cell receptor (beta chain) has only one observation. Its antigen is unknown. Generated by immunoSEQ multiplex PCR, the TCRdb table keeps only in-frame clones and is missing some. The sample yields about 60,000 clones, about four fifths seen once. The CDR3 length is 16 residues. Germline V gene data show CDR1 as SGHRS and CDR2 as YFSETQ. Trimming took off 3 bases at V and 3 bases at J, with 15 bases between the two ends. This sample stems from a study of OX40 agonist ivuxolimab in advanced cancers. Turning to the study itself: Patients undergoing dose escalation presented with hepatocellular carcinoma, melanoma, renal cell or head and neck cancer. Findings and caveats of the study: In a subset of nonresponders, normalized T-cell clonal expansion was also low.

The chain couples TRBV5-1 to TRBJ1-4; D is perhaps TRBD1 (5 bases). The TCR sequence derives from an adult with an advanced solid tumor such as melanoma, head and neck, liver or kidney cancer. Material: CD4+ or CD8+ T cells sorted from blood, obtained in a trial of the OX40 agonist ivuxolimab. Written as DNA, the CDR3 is TGCGCCAGCAGCTCGGCCGCCGGGGGTCCTAATGAAAAACTGTTTTTT. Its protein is CASSSAAGGPNEKLFF. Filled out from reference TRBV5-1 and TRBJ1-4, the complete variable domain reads KAGVTQTPRYLIKTRGQQVTLSCSPISGHRSVSWYQQTPGQGLQFLFEYFSETQRNKGNFPGRFSGRQFSNSRSEMNVSTLELGDSALYLCASSSAAGGPNEKLFFGSGTQLSVL.